The rows below give T cell receptor beta chains drawn from one sample of a study of response to subunit inactivated influenza vaccine. TCRdb passed the RT-PCR reads through MiXCR, listing each CDR3 protein once. The sample records some 550,000 distinct CDR3 sequences, under 30% being singletons. The sample also formed part of further work on T cells expressing NK-cell markers.

The sample was CD4+ T cells sorted from PBMCs, taken 11 to 12 days after vaccination. These receptors all stem from a man in his fifties who received an inactivated influenza vaccine. The CDR3 runs from the conserved cysteine through the conserved F or W. The order of the fields is V gene, J gene, CDR3 protein.

v_gene: TRBV10-3
j_gene: TRBJ2-7
CDR3aa: CAISRDRGNGEQYF

v_gene: TRBV5-1
j_gene: TRBJ2-7
CDR3aa: CASSLQRERVEQYF

v_gene: TRBV6-1
j_gene: TRBJ2-3
CDR3aa: CASSPGLAGVADTQYF

v_gene: TRBV3-1
j_gene: TRBJ2-7
CDR3aa: CASSQTGGAYEQYF

v_gene: TRBV20-1
j_gene: TRBJ2-7
CDR3aa: CSAAIRAHEQYF

v_gene: TRBV5-1
j_gene: TRBJ2-7
CDR3aa: CASSDRGGTGNEQYF

v_gene: TRBV7-9
j_gene: TRBJ1-4
CDR3aa: CASTGQGSFEKLFF

v_gene: TRBV6-1
j_gene: TRBJ2-5
CDR3aa: CASSPPGFQRGIQTQYF

v_gene: TRBV5-1
j_gene: TRBJ1-3
CDR3aa: CASSLAEVSVGNTIYF

v_gene: TRBV7-2
j_gene: TRBJ1-6
CDR3aa: CASSWDGPYNSPLHF

v_gene: TRBV3-1
j_gene: TRBJ1-1
CDR3aa: CASSPTRDVAEAFF

v_gene: TRBV28
j_gene: TRBJ1-5
CDR3aa: CASSLASIAQHF

v_gene: TRBV4-1
j_gene: TRBJ2-7
CDR3aa: CASSLRDRAYEQYF